These 23 T cell receptor beta chains originate from one sample sequenced in a study of blood T cells in healthy people across ages. A second roughly 6 to 11 cycle PCR used barcoded and J-beta primers. TCRdb ran MiXCR on the 5' RACE reads and lists one entry per CDR3 protein. The sample has hundreds of thousands of distinct CDR3 sequences; around 48% are singletons. The sequenced sample was blood. All receptors come from a young man in good health.

This clonotype was found a few times. The rearrangement joins TRBV4-2 to TRBJ2-7; D may be TRBD2 (6 bases). Germline loops: CDR1 LGHNA, CDR2 YNFKEQ. CDR3 length: 14 residues. Trimming removed 1 base at V and 2 bases at J, with 9 bases between. In DNA, the CDR3 is TGTGCCAGCAGCCAAGGGTCTAGCGCCTACGAGCAGTACTTC. As protein: CASSQGSSAYEQYF.

The rearrangement links TRBV6-1 to TRBJ2-7; D not resolved. The CDR3 sequence is 13 residues long. V lost 8 bases to trimming and J lost 3 bases, with 14 bases between them. Germline CDR1 reads MNHNS; CDR2 reads SASEGT. The chain's CDR3 is CASQTGGDYEQYF. The CDR3 bases are TGTGCCAGCCAAACGGGTGGTGACTACGAGCAGTACTTC.

Note on this clonotype: One junction end disagrees with the germline gene, perhaps due to a read error. The chain links TRBV5-1 to TRBJ2-3, with D possibly being TRBD1 (6 bases). The CDR3 has 16 amino acids. Germline-derived CDR1 and CDR2 are SGHRS and YFSETQ. CDR3 in DNA: TGCGCCAACAGCTTGGGCGCAGGGGATGGGACAGATACGCAGTATTTT. Translating gives CANSLGAGDGTDTQYF. The full variable domain, completed using reference TRBV5-1 and TRBJ2-3, is KAGVTQTPRYLIKTRGQQVTLSCSPISGHRSVSWYQQTPGQGLQFLFEYFSETQRNKGNFPGRFSGRQFSNSRSEMNVSTLELGDSALYLCANSLGAGDGTDTQYFGPGTRLTVL.

The rearrangement uses TRBV5-5 and TRBJ2-5, with TRBD1 matching over 7 bases. Germline CDR1 SGHKS, CDR2 YYEKEE (reference sequence). Losses at the gene ends were 6 bases for V and 5 bases for J; bases not matched to a gene: 10. The CDR3 is 14 residues long. CDR3 loop: CASNENTGAETQYF. Written as DNA, the CDR3 is TGTGCCAGCAACGAAAACACAGGGGCCGAGACCCAGTACTTC.

This chain links TRBV7-2 with TRBJ2-5, with D possibly TRBD2 on 5 matching bases. The DNA end is more similar to TRBJ2-7, so the J call may be wrong. Germline values: CDR1 SGHTA, CDR2 FQGNSA. This CDR3 contains 13 residues. CDR3 sequence reads: CASSRYGAYEQYF. The CDR3, as DNA: TGTGCCAGCAGCCGCTACGGGGCCTACGAGCAGTACTTC.

The gene calls are TRBV3-1 and TRBJ1-6; weak D call: TRBD1 (6 bases). Trimming pared 3 bases from V and 11 bases from J, leaving 17 bases between. The CDR3 covers 15 residues. The germline CDR1 and CDR2 sequences are LGHDT and YNNKEL (reference sequence). CDR3 loop: CASSQGSGGRAPLHF. The CDR3 DNA is TGTGCCAGCAGCCAGGGGTCCGGGGGCCGGGCACCCCTCCACTTT.

The V call is TRBV6-6, the J call TRBJ1-5; TRBD1 matches at 8 bases. This CDR3 has 15 amino acids. Germline CDR1 MNHNY, CDR2 SVGAGI (reference sequence). V lost 2 bases to trimming and J lost 0 bases; unmatched junction nucleotides: 0. CDR3 DNA: TGTGCCAGCAGTTACCAGGGGGCTAGCAATCAGCCCCAGCATTTT. Translated: CASSYQGASNQPQHF.

The J gene is TRBJ2-3, the V gene TRBV14; D call uncertain. The CDR3 is made up of 16 amino acids. The V and J ends lost 0 bases and 2 bases respectively, with 12 bases between them. Germline assignment: CDR1 SGHDN and CDR2 FVKESK. CDR3 region: CASSQEVGYLTDTQYF. The CDR3 nucleotides are TGTGCCAGCAGCCAAGAAGTGGGGTACCTCACAGATACGCAGTATTTT.

The chain couples TRBV20-1 to TRBJ1-2, with D perhaps TRBD1 (6 bases). The CDR3 spans 14 residues. The V and J ends lost 3 bases and 4 bases respectively, with 15 bases between them. Germline V gives CDR1 DFQATT, CDR2 SNEGSKA (reference sequence). The DNA for the CDR3 is TGCAGTGCTAGGGGGGGAGGGGGTCTCTATGGCTACACCTTC. Its protein is CSARGGGGLYGYTF.

This clonotype has only a few counts. The rearrangement uses TRBV7-2 and TRBJ2-5, with D perhaps TRBD1 (5 bases). V shed 5 bases and J shed 11 bases, with 18 bases lying between them. Germline values: CDR1 SGHTA, CDR2 FQGNSA. The CDR3 is made up of 13 amino acids. This chain's CDR3 is CASSQQQGGEQYF. The CDR3 DNA is TGTGCCAGCAGCCAACAGCAGGGTGGTGAGCAGTACTTC.

This chain connects TRBV3-1 to TRBJ1-5, with 7 bases lining up with TRBD1. The germline V gene encodes CDR1 LGHDT and CDR2 YNNKEL (reference sequence). The CDR3 is 15 amino acids. Trimming removed 2 bases from V and 2 bases from J; junction bases left unmatched: 3. For the CDR3, the DNA is TGTGCCAGCAGCCAACTTCAGGGGGGCAATCAGCCCCAGCATTTT. It specifies CASSQLQGGNQPQHF.

V usage is TRBV5-6 and J usage is TRBJ1-2; D is uncertain. Trimming removed 0 bases at V and 2 bases at J, with 11 bases between. The CDR3 loop spans 15 amino acids. CDR1 is SGHDT and CDR2 is YYEEEE in the germline V gene. CDR3 region: CASSLVRAENYGYTF. CDR3 coding DNA: TGTGCCAGCAGCTTGGTCCGTGCGGAAAACTATGGCTACACCTTC.

The chain recombines TRBV20-1 with TRBJ2-7; D is possibly TRBD1 or TRBD2 (5 bases each). V was clipped by 0 bases and J by 4 bases, with 13 bases between them. CDR3 length equals 14 residues. Germline CDR1 is DFQATT and CDR2 is SNEGSKA (reference sequence). The CDR3 spells CSARDDGTHYEQYF. The CDR3 DNA reads as TGCAGTGCTAGAGATGACGGGACCCATTACGAGCAGTACTTC.

The J gene is TRBJ1-2, the V gene TRBV3-1; D remains ambiguous. The CDR3 extends over 15 amino acids. CDR1 and CDR2 (germline): LGHDT, YNNKEL (reference sequence). V lost 0 bases to trimming and J lost 4 bases, with 12 bases between them. CDR3 coding DNA: TGTGCCAGCAGCCAAGATTCCGGCAGCCTCTATGGCTACACCTTC. It translates to CASSQDSGSLYGYTF.

This rearrangement joins TRBV11-2 to TRBJ2-1; D remains ambiguous. Trimming pared 0 bases from V and 5 bases from J, leaving 11 bases between. CDR3 size: 15 residues. In germline, CDR1 is SGHAT, CDR2 FQNNGV. DNA of the CDR3: TGTGCCAGCAGCTTAGATGATGGCCAGAACAATGAGCAGTTCTTC. It yields the protein CASSLDDGQNNEQFF.

The chain employs TRBV6-5 and TRBJ2-3, with D tentatively TRBD2 (5 bases). V lost 0 bases, J lost 1 base, and 11 bases lay in between. CDR3 length equals 16 residues. Looked up from germline, CDR1 is MNHEY and CDR2 is SVGAGI. CDR3: CASSYSSWGGTDTQYF. The CDR3 DNA is TGTGCCAGCAGTTACTCTTCGTGGGGAGGCACAGATACGCAGTATTTT.

The chain employs TRBV6-4 and TRBJ1-1; no definite D call. Trimming took off 2 bases at V and 4 bases at J, with 8 bases between the two ends. The CDR3 covers 13 residues. Germline CDR1 reads MRHNA; CDR2 reads SNTAGT. The CDR3 DNA reads TGTGCCAGCAGTGACCAGGTAGGCACTGAAGCTTTCTTT. It specifies CASSDQVGTEAFF.

The V and J genes are TRBV12-5 and TRBJ2-5; 8 nucleotides match TRBD1. Germline assignment: CDR1 LGHNT and CDR2 FRNRAP. The CDR3 runs to 17 residues. Trimming cost V 7 bases and J 5 bases; bases outside gene matches: 18. The CDR3 nucleotides are TGTGCTAGTGCGGACCGAACTACCGGGACAGGCTCGGAGACCCAGTACTTC. Protein: CASADRTTGTGSETQYF.

The chain couples TRBV6-2 or TRBV6-3 to TRBJ2-1; 9 bases agree with TRBD2. Germline V gives CDR1 MNHEY, CDR2 SVGEGT. After removal of 4 bases from V and 13 bases from J, the junction contained 14 bases not matched to a gene. The CDR3 is made up of 15 amino acids. CDR3 sequence: CASSWGSGGQETQFF. In DNA, the CDR3 is TGTGCCAGCAGTTGGGGTAGCGGGGGCCAAGAGACCCAGTTCTTC.

The chain employs TRBV7-9 and TRBJ2-5; D remains unclear. Matching the DNA end better, TRBJ2-7 makes the J call doubtful. CDR3 length equals 13 residues. The germline V gene encodes CDR1 SEHNR and CDR2 FQNEAQ (reference sequence). The CDR3 sequence: CASSLGPRYEQYF. The CDR3 coding sequence is TGTGCCAGCAGCTTAGGGCCCAGATACGAGCAGTACTTC.

The rearrangement joins TRBV20-1 to TRBJ1-1; D is uncertain. The CDR3 contains 11 residues. V lost 3 bases to trimming and J lost 6 bases, with 8 bases between them. Germline V gives CDR1 DFQATT, CDR2 SNEGSKA (reference sequence). The DNA of the CDR3 is TGCAGTGCTAGCCGGGTACCTGAAGCTTTCTTT. It translates to CSASRVPEAFF.

This chain joins TRBV5-1 and TRBJ2-3; D may be TRBD2 (5 bases). Trimming left V 3 bases short and J 0 bases short, with 14 bases between. This CDR3 contains 16 residues. Looked up from germline, CDR1 is SGHRS and CDR2 is YFSETQ. The CDR3 protein is CASSSNAGGSTDTQYF. In DNA form, the CDR3 reads TGCGCCAGCAGCTCAAATGCGGGCGGTAGCACAGATACGCAGTATTTT.

This clonotype was observed a single time. The junction departs from germline at one end; a sequencing error may be responsible. The chain carries TRBV6-1 and TRBJ1-6; no reliable D call. This CDR3 contains 14 residues. Germline loops: CDR1 MNHNS, CDR2 SASEGT. In nucleotides, the CDR3 is TGTGCCAGCAGTGAAGGGATGGCTTTGTCACCCCCCCACTTT. Translation: CASSEGMALSPPHF.